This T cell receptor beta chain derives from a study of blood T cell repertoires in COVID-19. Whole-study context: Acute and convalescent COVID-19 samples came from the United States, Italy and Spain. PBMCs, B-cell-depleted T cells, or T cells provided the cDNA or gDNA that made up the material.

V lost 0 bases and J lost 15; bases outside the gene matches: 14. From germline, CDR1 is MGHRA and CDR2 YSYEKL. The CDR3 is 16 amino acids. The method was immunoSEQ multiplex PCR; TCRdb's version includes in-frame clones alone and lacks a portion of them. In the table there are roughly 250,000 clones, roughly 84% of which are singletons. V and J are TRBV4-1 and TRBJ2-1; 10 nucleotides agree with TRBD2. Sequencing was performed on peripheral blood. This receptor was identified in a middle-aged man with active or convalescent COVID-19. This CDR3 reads CASSQDGTSVHGLPFF. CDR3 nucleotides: TGCGCCAGCAGCCAAGATGGGACTAGCGTCCATGGCCTTCCGTTCTTC.